The 6 T cell receptor beta chains reported below all come from one sample, sequenced in a study of T cells in Graves' hyperthyroidism and ophthalmopathy. TCR beta CDR3 regions were amplified from RNA. HTBI primers drove first-round RT-PCR of the TCR CDR3. Via MiXCR, TCRdb re-called the multiplex PCR reads, giving one row per CDR3 protein. Of tens of thousands of distinct CDR3 sequences in the sample, around 56% were seen once. Specimen: blood. The receptors here all came from a man aged 40-50 years with Graves' ophthalmopathy.

In DNA, the CDR3 is TGTGCTAGCGGGCTAGAGAATGAGCAGTTCTTC. This encodes CASGLENEQFF. This chain joins TRBV9 and TRBJ2-1; TRBD2 matches at 7 bases. From germline, CDR1 is SGDLS and CDR2 YYNGEE. The CDR3 loop spans 11 amino acids.

This clonotype was counted ten times or more. This sequence joins TRBV11-1 and TRBJ2-3, with 11 nucleotides matching TRBD2. The V gene end was trimmed by 3 bases and the J gene end by 4 bases; junction bases not matched to a gene: 12. The CDR3 is 18 amino acids. In germline, CDR1 is SGHAT, CDR2 FQDESV (reference sequence). The CDR3 DNA sequence: TGTGCCAGCAGCTTTTTATATCCACTAGCGGGAGCGTCAGATACGCAGTATTTT. This translates into CASSFLYPLAGASDTQYF.

This clonotype was detected ten times or more. The genes are TRBV4-1 and TRBJ2-7, with TRBD2 identical over 7 bases. Looked up from germline, CDR1 is MGHRA and CDR2 is YSYEKL. The trim removed 3 bases at V and 0 bases at J, leaving 20 bases unmatched. This CDR3 is 20 amino acids long. The CDR3 region is CASSQVLKLATLRDSYEQYF. The CDR3 coding sequence is TGCGCCAGCAGCCAGGTCTTAAAACTAGCGACTCTACGCGACTCCTACGAGCAGTACTTC.

In this sample, this clonotype turned up many times. V and J are TRBV20-1 and TRBJ2-1; TRBD2 aligns across 8 bases. Germline trimming cut 1 base from V and 8 bases from J; bases unmatched to any gene: 13. Germline lookup yields CDR1 DFQATT and CDR2 SNEGSKA (reference sequence). CDR3 length: 16 residues. The CDR3 is CSARAFTGGHRDEQFF. In DNA form, the CDR3 reads TGCAGTGCTAGAGCCTTCACGGGGGGGCACAGGGATGAGCAGTTCTTC.

The genes are TRBV7-6 and TRBJ2-3, with 13 bases aligning to TRBD2. Germline V gene sequence: CDR1 SGHVS, CDR2 FNYEAQ. This CDR3 is 13 amino acids long. The CDR3 DNA reads TGTGCTCAGACTAGCGGGGGGTTATATACGCAGTATTTT. Protein product: CAQTSGGLYTQYF.

The chain recombines TRBV10-1 with TRBJ2-3; maybe TRBD1 (5 bases). The V end lost 5 bases, the J end lost 5 bases, and 17 bases lay between the germline ends. The CDR3 sequence is 15 residues long. The germline V gene has CDR1 WNHNN and CDR2 SYGVQD (reference sequence). The CDR3 reads CASSTPAGLGDTQYF. Here the CDR3 DNA reads TGCGCCAGCAGTACCCCGGCAGGGCTAGGAGATACGCAGTATTTT.